This T cell receptor (beta chain) was sequenced during a study of identical twins. Overall study findings and caveats: For out-of-frame beta sequences, excess twin sharing was weaker. It was possible that invariant MAIT and iNKT cells partly confounded the zero-insertion analyses.

This clonotype was seen many times. The antigen remains undetermined. Trimming at V came to 1 base and at J to 14 bases, leaving 16 bases not matched to a gene. Germline values: CDR1 LGHDT, CDR2 YNNKEL (reference sequence). This CDR3 has 17 amino acids. A universal primer site was added by template switching, and unique molecular identifiers were carried by the cDNA. TCRdb reprocessed the 5' RACE reads with MiXCR, giving one entry per CDR3 protein. The sample yields about 460,000 distinct CDR3 sequences, approximately 15% seen once. These data were also reused for a study on yellow fever vaccine responses in identical twins. As that report states: It has been reported that, in twins, the vaccine T cell response seemed partly convergent and partly personalized.

Input material: CD4+ T cells sorted from blood. The chain has TRBV3-1 and TRBJ1-6; 8 bases are a match to TRBD1. The sequence was collected from a woman between 18 and 29 years old in good health. The CDR3 DNA follows: TGTGCCAGCAGCCAAGGCAACAGGGGGTCCTTGGGGTTAGCCCTCCACTTT. It specifies CASSQGNRGSLGLALHF.